Included here is one T cell receptor (beta chain) sequence, with context. As yet, its antigen is unknown. A much bigger clone sits one base away, suggesting this may be a read error. The data were obtained in a study of T-cell memory formation after mild COVID-19. The overall study: TCR clustering was largely donor specific. Study-level points and caveats: Contracting clones from day 15 to 85 had balanced CD4/CD8; later expanders favoured CD4+.

CDR1 LGHDT and CDR2 YNNKEL come from the germline V gene (reference sequence). This CDR3 is 12 amino acids long. The V gene lost 1 base and the J gene lost 0 bases, with 1 base spanning the gap. TCRdb reprocessed the 5' RACE reads with MiXCR, giving one entry per CDR3 protein. The data contain 260,000 or so distinct CDR3 sequences, around 17% of them seen just once; the ten biggest clones take up 22%. The TCR comes from a young man who had mild COVID-19 (a few samples of this study predate the infection). Cell type and time point are not known. This chain connects TRBV3-1 to TRBJ2-7; D ambiguous. Sequencing was done on a sample of PBMCs or a T cell subset sorted from them (not recorded which). The CDR3 DNA follows: TGTGCCAGCAGCCAAGCCTCCTACGAGCAGTACTTC. Its protein product is CASSQASYEQYF.